This TCR beta chain emerged from a study of T cells after yellow fever vaccination. Points on this clonotype: What it binds is unknown.

TCRdb passed the 5' RACE reads through MiXCR, listing each CDR3 protein once. The repertoire includes hundreds of thousands of distinct CDR3 sequences, around 12% of them detected once, and roughly 3% sits in the top ten. The CDR3 length is 13 residues. Germline CDR1 is SGHAT and CDR2 is FQNNGV. Trimming pared 2 bases from V and 4 bases from J, leaving 7 bases between. Study observations and caveats: Overall, a small share of clonotypes was seen in both CD4 and CD8 compartments.

The sequence came from a man between 18 and 29 years old who received the YFV17D yellow fever vaccine. The chain carries TRBV11-2 and TRBJ2-3; no definite D call. This sample comprised CD4+ T cells sorted from PBMCs, obtained 15 days after the yellow fever booster vaccination. The chain's CDR3 is CASSLIMADTQYF. DNA of the CDR3: TGTGCCAGCAGCTTAATCATGGCAGATACGCAGTATTTT.